The 30 T cell receptor beta chains below come from one sample, sequenced in a study of blood T cell repertoires in COVID-19. Assay: immunoSEQ multiplex PCR; the TCRdb copy retains only in-frame clones and omits some. In the table there are approximately 97,000 clones, roughly 86% of which are singletons. Material: peripheral blood. These receptors all stem from a human donor in a cohort sampled during active COVID-19.

V gene TRBV19 combines with J gene TRBJ1-6; a weak D match, TRBD1 (5 bases). Germline V CDR1 and CDR2: LNHDA, SQIVND (reference sequence). This CDR3 region has 15 residues. V was clipped by 6 bases and J by 7 bases, with 16 bases between them. The CDR3 reads CASRKLTDLNSPLHF. The CDR3 DNA reads TGTGCCAGTAGAAAGCTGACAGACCTCAATTCACCCCTCCACTTT.

This clone was found once. This sequence joins TRBV19 and TRBJ1-5; TRBD1 might be the D (6 bases). Deletions cut 3 bases from V and 2 bases from J, with 11 bases between. There are 15 residues in the CDR3. Germline lookup yields CDR1 LNHDA and CDR2 SQIVND (reference sequence). In DNA, the CDR3 is TGTGCCAGTAGTATTTCAGGGGATCGCAATCAGCCCCAGCATTTT. Translating gives CASSISGDRNQPQHF. Full variable domain (outside the CDR3, taken from reference TRBV19 and TRBJ1-5): DGGITQSPKYLFRKEGQNVTLSCEQNLNHDAMYWYRQDPGQGLRLIYYSQIVNDFQKGDIAEGYSVSREKKESFPLTVTSAQKNPTAFYLCASSISGDRNQPQHFGDGTRLSIL.

The V gene is TRBV9, the J gene TRBJ2-3; perhaps TRBD2 as D (5 bases). V was cut by 0 bases and J by 0 bases, with 11 bases left in between. The germline CDR1 and CDR2 sequences are SGDLS and YYNGEE. This CDR3 region has 16 residues. CDR3 amino acids: CASSVGGSFSTDTQYF. In nucleotides, the CDR3 is TGTGCCAGCAGCGTAGGAGGGAGCTTTAGCACAGATACGCAGTATTTT. Full variable domain (missing parts from reference TRBV9 and TRBJ2-3): DSGVTQTPKHLITATGQRVTLRCSPRSGDLSVYWYQQSLDQGLQFLIQYYNGEERAKGNILERFSAQQFPDLHSELNLSSLELGDSALYFCASSVGGSFSTDTQYFGPGTRLTVL.

This clone was seen once. The chain links TRBV3-1 (or the pseudogene TRBV3-2) to TRBJ1-1; D unresolved. The CDR3 contains 16 residues. Germline V lookup: CDR1 LGHDT, CDR2 YNNKEL (reference sequence). Trimming cost V 0 bases and J 1 base, with 12 bases left between them. CDR3 DNA: TGTGCCAGCAGCCAAGACCGCGATTACTGGAACACTGAAGCTTTCTTT. This encodes CASSQDRDYWNTEAFF.

The chain employs TRBV3-1 (or the pseudogene TRBV3-2) and TRBJ1-2; 8 nucleotides align to TRBD1. The CDR3 is made up of 14 amino acids. Losses at the gene ends were 4 bases for V and 8 bases for J; bases not matched to a gene: 9. CDR1 LGHDT and CDR2 YNNKEL come from the germline V gene (reference sequence). The chain's CDR3 is CASSPPDRGRGYTF. The DNA of the CDR3 is TGTGCCAGCAGCCCCCCCGACAGGGGACGGGGCTACACCTTC.

This chain joins TRBV2 and TRBJ2-3; 7 bases align to TRBD2. V dropped 2 bases and J dropped 7; count of bases not matched to a gene: 15. CDR1 and CDR2 from the germline V gene are SNHLY and FYNNEI. This CDR3 has 17 residues. In DNA form, the CDR3 reads TGTGCCAGCAGTGAACAGGGAAGCGGGATTGGGCTTCATACGCAGTATTTT. Translation: CASSEQGSGIGLHTQYF.

The V call is TRBV28, the J call TRBJ2-5; D is unclear. The CDR3 length is 14 residues. Germline V gives CDR1 MDHEN, CDR2 SYDVKM. The ends were cut back, 4 bases at V and 0 bases at J, with 9 bases in the middle. As DNA, the CDR3 is TGTGCCAGCAGTTGGCTGGGCAACCAAGAGACCCAGTACTTC. Translation: CASSWLGNQETQYF.

The chain is built from TRBV10-2 and TRBJ2-7; maybe TRBD2 (6 bases). V was trimmed by 2 bases and J by 10 bases, leaving 9 bases between them. CDR3 length: 11 residues. Looked up from germline, CDR1 is WSHSY and CDR2 is SAAADI. The CDR3 here is CASSERREQYF. CDR3 bases: TGCGCCAGCAGTGAGAGGAGGGAACAGTACTTC.

The chain uses TRBV10-3 and TRBJ2-2; D gene unclear. This CDR3 has 13 residues. Trimming shortened V by 1 base and J by 6 bases, and 6 bases separated the two germline ends. CDR1 and CDR2 (germline): ENHRY, SYGVKD. The DNA of the CDR3 is TGTGCCATCAGTGAGTACGACTCCGGGGAGCTGTTTTTT. This translates into CAISEYDSGELFF.

CDR3 sequence: CASSSRVRVPTF. CDR3 nucleotides: TGTGCCAGCAGTTCCCGTGTCAGGGTGCCCACCTTC. V gene TRBV12-3 or TRBV12-4 combines with J gene TRBJ1-2; a possible D gene is TRBD1 (5 bases). The V gene lost 4 bases and the J gene lost 13 bases, with 16 bases spanning the gap. The CDR3 runs 12 residues.

This clone was picked up a small number of times. The rearrangement uses TRBV3-1 (or the pseudogene TRBV3-2) and TRBJ2-3; tentative D call: TRBD1 (6 bases). CDR3 size: 15 residues. Trimming stripped 1 base from V and 0 bases from J, with 8 bases between. From germline, CDR1 is LGHDT and CDR2 YNNKEL (reference sequence). CDR3 amino acids: CASSQGQASTDTQYF. The DNA of the CDR3 is TGTGCCAGCAGCCAAGGACAGGCTAGCACAGATACGCAGTATTTT.

The V gene is TRBV6-6, the J gene TRBJ1-2; 12 bases map to TRBD1. CDR1 is MNHNY, CDR2 SVGAGI, per germline (reference sequence). This CDR3 is 16 amino acids long. Trimming took 5 bases from V and 4 from J; bases not matched to a gene: 8. The CDR3 sequence is CASSPPGTGGSYGYTF. CDR3 DNA sequence: TGTGCCAGCAGTCCCCCCGGGACAGGGGGCAGCTATGGCTACACCTTC.

This clone was seen once. The gene calls are TRBV27 and TRBJ1-3; the D is unclear. The ends were cut back, 6 bases at V and 2 bases at J, with 14 bases in the middle. Per the germline V gene, CDR1 is MNHEY and CDR2 is SMNVEV (reference sequence). This CDR3 contains 15 residues. The CDR3 sequence: CASSLGVPPGNTIYF. The CDR3 DNA follows: TGTGCCAGCAGCTTAGGAGTCCCCCCTGGAAACACCATATATTTT.

This clone appeared a single time. J is TRBJ2-7 and V is TRBV14; 7 bases are a match to TRBD2. Unmatched junction bases numbered 12, after V lost 3 bases and J lost 1 base. Germline V gives CDR1 SGHDN, CDR2 FVKESK. The CDR3 is made up of 17 amino acids. CDR3 DNA sequence: TGTGCCAGCAGCCACCCAACGTCGGCGGGAGTATCCTACGAGCAGTACTTC. Translated, it gives CASSHPTSAGVSYEQYF.

V is TRBV4-1 and J is TRBJ2-3, with D possibly TRBD1 on 5 matching bases. CDR3 size: 12 residues. The ends were cut back, 4 bases at V and 5 bases at J, with 7 bases in the middle. Germline lookup yields CDR1 MGHRA and CDR2 YSYEKL. CDR3 loop: CASSRTIDTQYF. DNA for the CDR3: TGCGCCAGCAGCCGGACAATAGATACGCAGTATTTT.

This clone was recorded only once. The CDR3 nucleotides read TGTGCCATCAGTGAGTCGGTCGGGGATCAGCCCCAGCATTTT. Residues: CAISESVGDQPQHF. V and J are TRBV10-3 and TRBJ1-5; D call uncertain. This CDR3 region has 14 residues. Trimming took 0 bases from V and 5 from J, leaving 8 bases between them. CDR1 ENHRY and CDR2 SYGVKD come from the germline V gene.

The rearrangement links TRBV19 to TRBJ2-7; the D is unclear. This CDR3 contains 13 residues. Trimming cost V 5 bases and J 0 bases, with 8 bases left between them. Looked up from germline, CDR1 is LNHDA and CDR2 is SQIVND (reference sequence). CDR3 in DNA: TGTGCCAGTAGTTTTACAGCCTCCTACGAGCAGTACTTC. Encoded protein: CASSFTASYEQYF.

In nucleotides, the CDR3 is TGTGCCAGCAGTTATTCAGGGTCGAGCTACACCTTC. Translated, it gives CASSYSGSSYTF. The V call is TRBV27, the J call TRBJ1-2, with a tentative D call TRBD1 (5 bases). Germline V gives CDR1 MNHEY, CDR2 SMNVEV (reference sequence). The V end was cut by 4 bases, the J end by 9 bases, with 12 bases between. The CDR3 sequence is 12 residues long.

The chain joins TRBV5-4 to TRBJ1-6; TRBD1 aligns across 7 bases. After removal of 5 bases from V and 8 bases from J, the junction contained 4 bases not matched to a gene. CDR3 size: 13 residues. Germline V gives CDR1 SGHNT, CDR2 YYREEE (reference sequence). The CDR3 loop reads CASRRDRDSPLHF. The CDR3 nucleotides read TGTGCCAGCAGACGGGACAGAGATTCACCCCTCCACTTT. Full variable domain (outside the CDR3, taken from reference TRBV5-4 and TRBJ1-6): ETGVTQSPTHLIKTRGQQVTLRCSSQSGHNTVSWYQQALGQGPQFIFQYYREEENGRGNFPPRFSGLQFPNYSSELNVNALELDDSALYLCASRRDRDSPLHFGNGTRLTVT.

This chain joins TRBV4-2 and TRBJ2-1; TRBD1 aligns across 8 bases. V dropped 2 bases and J dropped 9; count of bases not matched to a gene: 6. CDR3 length: 14 residues. The germline V gene encodes CDR1 LGHNA and CDR2 YNFKEQ. The CDR3 is CASSQTRQGSEQFF. CDR3 sequence (DNA): TGTGCCAGCAGCCAAACTCGACAGGGGAGTGAGCAGTTCTTC.

The chain joins TRBV10-3 to TRBJ2-7; 14 positions match TRBD2. This CDR3 is 14 amino acids long. Germline V gene lookup returns CDR1 ENHRY and CDR2 SYGVKD. With V trimmed by 7 bases and J by 3 bases, 2 bases remained unmatched. The CDR3 region has the DNA TGTGCCATCACCGGGACTAGCGGGAGCTACGAGCAGTACTTC. This sequence encodes CAITGTSGSYEQYF.

The J gene is TRBJ2-2, the V gene TRBV5-4, with 10 bases that match TRBD2. The V gene's germline CDR1 is SGHNT and CDR2 YYREEE (reference sequence). After removal of 2 bases from V and 7 bases from J, the junction contained 8 bases not matched to a gene. This CDR3 comprises 16 residues. CDR3 protein: CASSLGAGGPGGELFF. The CDR3 region has the DNA TGTGCCAGCAGCTTAGGAGCGGGAGGGCCCGGCGGGGAGCTGTTTTTT.

The chain recombines TRBV7-2 with TRBJ2-5, with a weak D call TRBD2 (6 bases). The CDR3 has 13 amino acids. From germline, CDR1 is SGHTA and CDR2 FQGNSA. V was trimmed by 3 bases and J by 5 bases, leaving 10 bases between them. The CDR3 DNA reads TGTGCCAGCAGCTTCGGGGACTTGGAGACCCAGTACTTC. It codes for CASSFGDLETQYF.

V and J are TRBV18 and TRBJ2-5; 8 positions agree with TRBD2. The germline gives CDR1 KGHSH, CDR2 LQKENI. The CDR3 loop spans 16 amino acids. V lost 0 bases to trimming and J lost 4 bases; unmatched junction nucleotides: 7. The CDR3 sequence is CASSPPAAGVRETQYF. The CDR3 DNA sequence: TGTGCCAGCTCACCACCGGCAGCGGGAGTGCGAGAGACCCAGTACTTC.

The CDR3 nucleotides read TGCGCCAGCAGCGATGCTAACAGGGTTTCACCCCTCCACTTT. Its protein product is CASSDANRVSPLHF. The J gene is TRBJ1-6, the V gene TRBV4-1; a weak D match, TRBD1 (6 bases). Trimming stripped 5 bases from V and 9 bases from J, with 14 bases between. The germline V gene encodes CDR1 MGHRA and CDR2 YSYEKL. There are 14 residues in the CDR3.

The chain employs TRBV28 and TRBJ1-6; D unclear. This CDR3 region has 14 residues. The V end was cut by 5 bases, the J end by 6 bases, with 11 bases between. Looked up from germline, CDR1 is MDHEN and CDR2 is SYDVKM. CDR3 region: CASSPPAGNSPLHF. CDR3 DNA: TGTGCCAGCAGTCCCCCGGCGGGTAATTCACCCCTCCACTTT.

V gene TRBV21-1 combines with J gene TRBJ2-7; the table's TRBD2 call for D was not verified on the DNA. TRBV21-1 is annotated as a pseudogene. CDR3 size: 15 residues. CDR3 DNA sequence: TGTGCCAGCAGCAAAGCGCCAAGGAGCTCCTACGAGCAGTACTTC. Amino acid sequence: CASSKAPRSSYEQYF.

Here the CDR3 DNA reads TGTGCCAGCAGCTTGCTGTTCGGTGACTTGAGCACAGATACGCAGTATTTT. This codes for CASSLLFGDLSTDTQYF. The rearrangement links TRBV7-3 to TRBJ2-3; D uncertain. The V and J ends lost 3 bases and 0 bases respectively, with 16 bases between them. The CDR3 totals 17 residues. CDR1 SGHTA and CDR2 FQGTGA come from the germline V gene.

On this clone itself: In the same sample, other DNA sequences code for this CDR3. V and J are TRBV5-1 and TRBJ1-2, with 11 bases matching TRBD1. This CDR3 comprises 14 residues. Germline-derived CDR1 and CDR2 are SGHRS and YFSETQ. V shed 4 bases and J 4 bases; nucleotides not matched to a gene: 3. The CDR3 DNA follows: TGCGCCAGCAGCCCCGGGACAGGGGGCTATGGCTACACCTTC. Its protein product is CASSPGTGGYGYTF.

The DNA of the CDR3 is TGCGCCAGCAGCTCCTCCGGCGGGCTTTCCAATGAGCAGTTCTTC. Residues: CASSSSGGLSNEQFF. V and J are TRBV5-1 and TRBJ2-1; D may be TRBD2 (5 bases). The CDR3 loop spans 15 amino acids. Trimming removed 3 bases from V and 6 bases from J, with 16 bases in between. Germline CDR1 SGHRS, CDR2 YFSETQ.